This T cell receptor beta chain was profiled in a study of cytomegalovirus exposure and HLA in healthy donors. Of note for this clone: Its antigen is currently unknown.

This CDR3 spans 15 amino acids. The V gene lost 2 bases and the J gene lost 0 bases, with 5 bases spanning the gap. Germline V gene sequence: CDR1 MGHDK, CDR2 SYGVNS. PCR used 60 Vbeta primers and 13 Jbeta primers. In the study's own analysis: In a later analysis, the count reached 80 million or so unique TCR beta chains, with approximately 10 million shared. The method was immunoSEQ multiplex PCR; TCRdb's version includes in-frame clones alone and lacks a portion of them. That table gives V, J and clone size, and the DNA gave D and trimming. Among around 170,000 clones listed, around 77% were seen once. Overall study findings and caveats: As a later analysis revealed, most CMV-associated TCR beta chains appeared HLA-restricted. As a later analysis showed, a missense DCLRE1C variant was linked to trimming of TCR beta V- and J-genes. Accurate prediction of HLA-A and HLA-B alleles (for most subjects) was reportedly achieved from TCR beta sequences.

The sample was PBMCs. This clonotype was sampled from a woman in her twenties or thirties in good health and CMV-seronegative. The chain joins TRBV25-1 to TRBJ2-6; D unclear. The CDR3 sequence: CASSESLSGANVLTF. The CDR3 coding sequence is TGTGCCAGCAGTGAAAGCCTCTCTGGGGCCAACGTCCTGACTTTC.